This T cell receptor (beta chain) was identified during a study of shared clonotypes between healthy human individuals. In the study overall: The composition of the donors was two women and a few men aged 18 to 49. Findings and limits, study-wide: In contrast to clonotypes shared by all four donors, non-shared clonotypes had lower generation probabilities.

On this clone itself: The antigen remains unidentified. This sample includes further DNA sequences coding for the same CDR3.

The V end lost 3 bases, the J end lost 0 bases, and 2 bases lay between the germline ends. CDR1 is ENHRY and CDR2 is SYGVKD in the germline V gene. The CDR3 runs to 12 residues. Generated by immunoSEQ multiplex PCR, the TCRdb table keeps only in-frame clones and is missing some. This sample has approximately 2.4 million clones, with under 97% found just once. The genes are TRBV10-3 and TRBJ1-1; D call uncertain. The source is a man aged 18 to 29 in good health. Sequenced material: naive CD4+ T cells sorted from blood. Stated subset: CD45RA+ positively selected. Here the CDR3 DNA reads TGTGCCATCAGTGACGTGAACACTGAAGCTTTCTTT. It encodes CAISDVNTEAFF.